The clone carrying this T cell receptor (beta chain) rates as medium-sized. Antigen specificity is unknown. MiXCR was run by TCRdb on the reads, yielding one entry per CDR3 protein. The sample has roughly 150,000 distinct CDR3 sequences; more than 15% are singletons. This entry comes from a study of T cell repertoires in cytomegalovirus infection. CDR1 is MDHEN, CDR2 SYDVKM, per germline. There are 16 residues in the CDR3. With 5 bases clipped from V and 2 bases from J, the junction kept 10 bases outside the gene matches. Study-level results: In two of eight donors, the top clonotype was HLA-C-restricted CMV-specific.

The TCR was taken from a human donor in good health (CMV status not recorded). Some clones in this sample may be carry-over from other donors' samples. The sample taken for sequencing was CD8+ T cells from PBMCs. V usage is TRBV28 and J usage is TRBJ2-3; 7 nucleotides line up with TRBD1. In DNA, the CDR3 is TGTGCCAGCAGTCTTGGGACAGAGAGTCTCACAGATACGCAGTATTTT. As protein: CASSLGTESLTDTQYF.